This T cell receptor beta chain was sequenced in a study of blood T cell repertoires in COVID-19. Study at large: Sites in the United States, Italy and Spain provided acute and convalescent COVID-19 samples. The analysed material was cDNA or gDNA that came from T cells, B-cell-depleted T cells, or PBMCs.

Original processing methods: Amplifying reference gene primers gave estimates of nucleated cell counts. The protocol was immunoSEQ multiplex PCR, while the TCRdb copy is restricted to in-frame clones and leaves out a portion. From that table come the V and J calls and clone size; the DNA was used to work out D and trimming. Of about 140,000 clones in the sample, around 80% were seen once. This clone was counted a few times. Trimming left V 7 bases short and J 2 bases short, with 11 bases between. This CDR3 comprises 13 residues. This clonotype originated in a woman of 80 years or more with active or convalescent COVID-19. Sequenced: peripheral blood. The V call is TRBV12-3 or TRBV12-4, the J call TRBJ1-1; D may be TRBD1 (6 bases). CDR3 sequence reads: CASKARGNTEAFF. CDR3 sequence (DNA): TGTGCCAGCAAAGCCAGGGGAAACACTGAAGCTTTCTTT.